A single sample gave rise to the 13 T cell receptor beta chains below, sequenced in a study of OX40 agonist ivuxolimab in advanced cancers. Repertoires were generated with immunoSEQ multiplex PCR, while TCRdb's copy carries only in-frame clones and drops some. Of 60,000 to 70,000 clones in the sample, around 90% were seen once. Sequenced material: CD4+ or CD8+ T cells sorted from blood, taken in a trial of the OX40 agonist ivuxolimab. The receptors come from an adult with an advanced solid tumor such as melanoma, head and neck, liver or kidney cancer.

DNA of the CDR3: TGTGCCAGCAGCGTAAATACCGGGGAGCTGTTTTTT. Its translation: CASSVNTGELFF. The V gene is TRBV9, the J gene TRBJ2-2, with D uncertain. Deletions cut 1 base from V and 5 bases from J, with 3 bases between. CDR3 length equals 12 residues. Germline V lookup: CDR1 SGDLS, CDR2 YYNGEE.

Only one count was recorded for this clone. CDR3 in DNA: TGTGCCAGCAGCTTGGAGTTGGACAGGGGCCTCTCCTATGGCTACACCTTC. Its protein product is CASSLELDRGLSYGYTF. V is TRBV5-8 and J is TRBJ1-2; 9 bases align to TRBD1. CDR3 length: 17 amino acids. Germline V gene sequence: CDR1 SGHTS, CDR2 YDEGEE. V lost 0 bases, J lost 4 bases, and 10 bases stayed unmatched.

The genes are TRBV18 and TRBJ2-1; TRBD2 might be the D (6 bases). CDR3 length equals 18 residues. Germline assignment: CDR1 KGHSH and CDR2 LQKENI. V was cut by 1 base and J by 5 bases, with 21 bases left in between. The CDR3 reads CASSPRSAYGGVNNEQFF. In DNA, the CDR3 is TGTGCCAGCTCACCACGTTCGGCGTACGGCGGGGTTAACAATGAGCAGTTCTTC.

The chain employs TRBV19 and TRBJ1-5; 11 bases match TRBD1. The CDR3 consists of 16 residues. Trimming at V came to 3 bases and at J to 6 bases, leaving 7 bases not matched to a gene. Germline lookup yields CDR1 LNHDA and CDR2 SQIVND (reference sequence). The CDR3 protein is CASSMGDRGFSQPQHF. The DNA of the CDR3 is TGTGCCAGTAGTATGGGGGACAGGGGGTTTAGTCAGCCCCAGCATTTT.

This clone was seen only once. The rearrangement joins TRBV27 to TRBJ2-7; tentative D call: TRBD2 (7 bases). This CDR3 has 17 amino acids. Trimming pared 4 bases from V and 3 bases from J, leaving 22 bases between. In germline, CDR1 is MNHEY, CDR2 SMNVEV (reference sequence). CDR3 coding DNA: TGTGCCAGCAGTTCCGAGGGGGGGCTTTTAGGGCGCTACGAGCAGTACTTC. Its translation is CASSSEGGLLGRYEQYF.

This clone was seen only once. The chain recombines TRBV25-1 with TRBJ1-4, with D possibly being TRBD1 (5 bases). Trimming removed 3 bases from V and 4 bases from J, with 9 bases in between. Per the germline V gene, CDR1 is MGHDK and CDR2 is SYGVNS. The CDR3 is 14 amino acids. CDR3 coding DNA: TGTGCCAGCAGTGACTGGGACCTTAATGAAAAACTGTTTTTT. It encodes CASSDWDLNEKLFF.

The rearrangement joins TRBV7-8 to TRBJ2-1; D may be TRBD1 (6 bases). Looked up from germline, CDR1 is SGHVS and CDR2 is FQNEAQ. Trimming left V 2 bases short and J 1 base short, with 9 bases between. The CDR3 extends over 15 amino acids. CDR3 region: CASSLPTGSYNEQFF. The CDR3 bases are TGTGCCAGCAGCTTACCGACAGGATCCTACAATGAGCAGTTCTTC.

This clone is labeled as medium-sized. The V call is TRBV5-5, the J call TRBJ1-5; the D is unclear. The V end lost 1 base, the J end lost 6 bases, and 8 bases lay between the germline ends. Germline V gene data show CDR1 as SGHKS and CDR2 as YYEKEE (reference sequence). This CDR3 contains 13 residues. CDR3 bases: TGTGCCAGCAGCTTGATGGGTTCTCAGCCCCAGCATTTT. The encoded protein is CASSLMGSQPQHF.

The chain is built from TRBV11-2 and TRBJ2-7; TRBD2 matches 12 bases. V shed 5 bases and J 1 base; nucleotides not matched to a gene: 6. The CDR3 runs 16 residues. Germline V gene data show CDR1 as SGHAT and CDR2 as FQNNGV. CDR3 residues: CASSLPSGRGSYEQYF. The DNA of the CDR3 is TGTGCCAGCAGCCTACCTAGCGGGAGGGGATCCTACGAGCAGTACTTC.

The chain links TRBV7-9 to TRBJ1-2; 9 bases map to TRBD1. The germline V gene has CDR1 SEHNR and CDR2 FQNEAQ (reference sequence). Unmatched junction bases numbered 10, after V lost 3 bases and J lost 8 bases. The CDR3 extends over 15 amino acids. CDR3 amino acids: CASSLDAGTGYGYTF. The CDR3 DNA reads as TGTGCCAGCAGCTTGGACGCCGGGACAGGGTACGGCTACACCTTC.

About this clone itself: In the same sample, other DNA sequences code for this CDR3. The chain uses TRBV7-9 and TRBJ2-5; 8 nucleotides align to TRBD1. J gave up 1 base and V 3 bases, and 4 bases lay outside the gene matches. This CDR3 region has 15 residues. CDR1 and CDR2 from the germline V gene are SEHNR and FQNEAQ (reference sequence). This CDR3 is CASSLRQGIQETQYF. CDR3 nucleotide sequence: TGTGCCAGCAGCTTGCGACAGGGGATCCAAGAGACCCAGTACTTC.

The chain has TRBV11-2 and TRBJ2-3; 16 nucleotides agree with TRBD2. Germline V gene sequence: CDR1 SGHAT, CDR2 FQNNGV. V lost 0 bases to trimming and J lost 8 bases; unmatched junction nucleotides: 8. The CDR3 runs to 18 residues. CDR3: CASSLDWEGLAGGSTQYF. In nucleotides, the CDR3 is TGTGCCAGCAGCTTAGATTGGGAGGGACTAGCGGGAGGGAGTACGCAGTATTTT.

The V call is TRBV6-1, the J call TRBJ2-1; D gene ambiguous. The V gene's germline CDR1 is MNHNS and CDR2 SASEGT. This CDR3 region has 8 residues. The ends were cut back, 6 bases at V and 11 bases at J, with 2 bases in the middle. CDR3 sequence reads: CASSQQFF. In nucleotides, the CDR3 is TGTGCCAGCAGCCAGCAGTTCTTC.